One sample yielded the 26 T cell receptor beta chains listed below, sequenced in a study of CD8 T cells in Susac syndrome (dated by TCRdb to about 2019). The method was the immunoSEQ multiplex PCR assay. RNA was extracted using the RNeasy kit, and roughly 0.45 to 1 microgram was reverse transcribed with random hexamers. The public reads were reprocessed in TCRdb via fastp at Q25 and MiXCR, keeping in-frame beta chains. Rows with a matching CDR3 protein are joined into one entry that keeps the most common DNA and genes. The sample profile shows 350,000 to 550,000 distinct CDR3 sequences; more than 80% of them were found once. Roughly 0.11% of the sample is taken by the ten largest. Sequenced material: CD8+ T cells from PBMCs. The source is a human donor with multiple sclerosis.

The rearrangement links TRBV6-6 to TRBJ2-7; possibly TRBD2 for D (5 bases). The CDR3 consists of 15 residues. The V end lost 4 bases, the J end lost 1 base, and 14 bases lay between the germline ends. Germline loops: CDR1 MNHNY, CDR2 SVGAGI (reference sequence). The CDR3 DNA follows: TGTGCCAGCAGTTCTCTGGACTTGCTGTCCTACGAGCAGTACTTC. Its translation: CASSSLDLLSYEQYF.

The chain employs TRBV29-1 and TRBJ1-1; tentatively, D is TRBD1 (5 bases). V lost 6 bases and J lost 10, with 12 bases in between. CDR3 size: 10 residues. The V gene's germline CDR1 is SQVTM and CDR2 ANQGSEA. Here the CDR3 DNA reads TGCAGCGTGGCGGGGGATGGAGCTTTCTTT. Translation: CSVAGDGAFF.

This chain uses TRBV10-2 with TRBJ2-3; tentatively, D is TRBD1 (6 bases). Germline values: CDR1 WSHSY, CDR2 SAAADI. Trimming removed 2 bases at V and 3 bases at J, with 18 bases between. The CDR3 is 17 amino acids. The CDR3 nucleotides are TGCGCCAGCAGTGAGGTGGATGGGTGGCAGGGGACAGATACGCAGTATTTT. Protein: CASSEVDGWQGTDTQYF.

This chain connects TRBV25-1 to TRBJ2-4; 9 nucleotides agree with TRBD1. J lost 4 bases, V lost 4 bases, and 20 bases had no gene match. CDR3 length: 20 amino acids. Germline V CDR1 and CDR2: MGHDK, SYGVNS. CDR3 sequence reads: CASSGLTGGKKHNAKNIQYF. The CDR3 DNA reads TGTGCCAGCAGTGGGTTGACAGGGGGAAAGAAGCATAACGCAAAAAACATTCAGTACTTC.

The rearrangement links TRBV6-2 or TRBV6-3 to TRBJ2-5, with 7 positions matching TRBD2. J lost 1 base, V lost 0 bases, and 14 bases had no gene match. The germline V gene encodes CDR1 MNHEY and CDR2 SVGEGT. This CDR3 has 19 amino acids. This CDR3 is CASSYSSNGLDPFQETQYF. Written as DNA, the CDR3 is TGTGCCAGCAGTTACTCCTCCAACGGACTAGATCCCTTCCAAGAGACCCAGTACTTC.

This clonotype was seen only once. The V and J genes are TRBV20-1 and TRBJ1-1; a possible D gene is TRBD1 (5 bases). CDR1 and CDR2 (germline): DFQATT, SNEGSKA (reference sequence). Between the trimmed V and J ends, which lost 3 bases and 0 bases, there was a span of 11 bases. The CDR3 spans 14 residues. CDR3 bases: TGCAGTGCTAGTTATCGGGGCCTGAACACTGAAGCTTTCTTT. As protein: CSASYRGLNTEAFF.

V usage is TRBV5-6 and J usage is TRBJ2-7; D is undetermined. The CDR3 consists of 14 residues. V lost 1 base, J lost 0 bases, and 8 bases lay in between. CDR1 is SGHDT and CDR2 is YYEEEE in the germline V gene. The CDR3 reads CASSLITFSYEQYF. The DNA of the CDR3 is TGTGCCAGCAGCTTGATTACGTTCTCCTACGAGCAGTACTTC.

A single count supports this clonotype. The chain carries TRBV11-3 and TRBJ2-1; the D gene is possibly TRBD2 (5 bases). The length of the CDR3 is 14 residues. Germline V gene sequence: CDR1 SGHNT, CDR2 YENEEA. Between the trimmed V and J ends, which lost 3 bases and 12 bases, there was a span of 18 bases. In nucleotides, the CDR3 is TGTGCCAGCAGCTTTGAGCGGTCTAGTGGGCGGCAGTTCTTC. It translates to CASSFERSSGRQFF.

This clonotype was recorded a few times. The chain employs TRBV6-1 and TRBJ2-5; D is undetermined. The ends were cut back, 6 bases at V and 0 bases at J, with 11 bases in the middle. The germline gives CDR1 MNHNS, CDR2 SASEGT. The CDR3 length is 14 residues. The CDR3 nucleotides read TGTGCCAGCAGCCCCCCAAGGTACCAAGAGACCCAGTACTTC. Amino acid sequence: CASSPPRYQETQYF.

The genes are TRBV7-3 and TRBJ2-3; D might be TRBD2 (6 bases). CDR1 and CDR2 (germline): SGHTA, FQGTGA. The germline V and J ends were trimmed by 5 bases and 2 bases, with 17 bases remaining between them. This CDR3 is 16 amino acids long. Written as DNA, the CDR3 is TGTGCCAGCAGCGAATCCGGGACTTTCGACACAGATACGCAGTATTTT. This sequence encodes CASSESGTFDTDTQYF.

CDR3 coding DNA: TGCAGTGCTAGCCGAATGGACTCCCGGGAGGTTCTCTCCTACGAGCAGTACTTC. It is translated as CSASRMDSREVLSYEQYF. The V and J genes are TRBV20-1 and TRBJ2-7, with 7 positions matching TRBD2. The CDR3 runs 18 residues. CDR1 and CDR2 (germline): DFQATT, SNEGSKA (reference sequence). The V gene end was trimmed by 3 bases and the J gene end by 0 bases; junction bases not matched to a gene: 17.

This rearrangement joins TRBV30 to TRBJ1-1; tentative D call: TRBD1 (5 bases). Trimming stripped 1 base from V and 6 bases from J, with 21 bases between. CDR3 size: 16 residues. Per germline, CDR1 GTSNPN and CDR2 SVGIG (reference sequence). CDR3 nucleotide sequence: TGTGCCTGGAGTGGGGACTCTCTTTGGGGGAGCTCTGAAGCTTTCTTT. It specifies CAWSGDSLWGSSEAFF.

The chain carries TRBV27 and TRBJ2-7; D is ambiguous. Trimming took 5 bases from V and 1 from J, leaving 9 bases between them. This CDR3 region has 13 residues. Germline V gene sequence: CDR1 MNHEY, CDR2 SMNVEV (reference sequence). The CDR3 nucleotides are TGTGCCAGCAGTCACCAGGAATCCTACGAGCAGTACTTC. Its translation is CASSHQESYEQYF.

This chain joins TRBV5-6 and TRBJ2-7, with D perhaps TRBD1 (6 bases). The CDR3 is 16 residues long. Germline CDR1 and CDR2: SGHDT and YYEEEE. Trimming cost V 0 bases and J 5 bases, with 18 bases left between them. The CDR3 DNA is TGTGCCAGCAGCTTGGCACAGGGCCTCCTTCTCGACGAGCAGTACTTC. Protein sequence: CASSLAQGLLLDEQYF.

CDR3 DNA: TGTGCCAGCAACTTCGGGAGGAAGGCAGAGACAAGGAACACTGAAGCTTTCTTT. It codes for CASNFGRKAETRNTEAFF. The V call is TRBV2, the J call TRBJ1-1; no clear D. V lost 7 bases, J lost 1 base, and 25 bases lay in between. Germline assignment: CDR1 SNHLY and CDR2 FYNNEI. There are 18 residues in the CDR3.

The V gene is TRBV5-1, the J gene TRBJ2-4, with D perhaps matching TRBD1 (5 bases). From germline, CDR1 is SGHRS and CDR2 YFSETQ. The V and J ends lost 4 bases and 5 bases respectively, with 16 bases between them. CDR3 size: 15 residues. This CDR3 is CASSALGVGQNIQYF. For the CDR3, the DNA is TGCGCCAGCAGCGCTTTAGGGGTAGGCCAAAACATTCAGTACTTC. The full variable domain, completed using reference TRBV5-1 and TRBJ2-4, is KAGVTQTPRYLIKTRGQQVTLSCSPISGHRSVSWYQQTPGQGLQFLFEYFSETQRNKGNFPGRFSGRQFSNSRSEMNVSTLELGDSALYLCASSALGVGQNIQYFGAGTRLSVL.

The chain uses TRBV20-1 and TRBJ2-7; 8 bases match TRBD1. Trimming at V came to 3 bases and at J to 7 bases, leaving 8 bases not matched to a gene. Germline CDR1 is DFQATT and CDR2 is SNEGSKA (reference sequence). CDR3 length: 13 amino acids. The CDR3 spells CSARSRGPREQYF. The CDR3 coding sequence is TGCAGTGCTAGGTCCAGGGGGCCAAGGGAGCAGTACTTC.

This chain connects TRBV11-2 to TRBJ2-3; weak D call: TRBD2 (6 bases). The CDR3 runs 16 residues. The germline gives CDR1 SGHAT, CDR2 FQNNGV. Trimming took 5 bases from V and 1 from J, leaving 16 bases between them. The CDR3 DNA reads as TGTGCCAGCAGCGCCTCTGGCGGGATAGGCACAGATACGCAGTATTTT. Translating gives CASSASGGIGTDTQYF. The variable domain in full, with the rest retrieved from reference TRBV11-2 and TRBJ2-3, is EAGVAQSPRYKIIEKRQSVAFWCNPISGHATLYWYQQILGQGPKLLIQFQNNGVVDDSQLPKDRFSAERLKGVDSTLKIQPAKLEDSAVYLCASSASGGIGTDTQYFGPGTRLTVL.

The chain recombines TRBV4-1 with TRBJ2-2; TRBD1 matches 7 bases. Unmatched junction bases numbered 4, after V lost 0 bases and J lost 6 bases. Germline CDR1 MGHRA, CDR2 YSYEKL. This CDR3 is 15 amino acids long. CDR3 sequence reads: CASSQEAGGSGELFF. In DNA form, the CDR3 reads TGCGCCAGCAGCCAAGAGGCAGGGGGATCCGGGGAGCTGTTTTTT.

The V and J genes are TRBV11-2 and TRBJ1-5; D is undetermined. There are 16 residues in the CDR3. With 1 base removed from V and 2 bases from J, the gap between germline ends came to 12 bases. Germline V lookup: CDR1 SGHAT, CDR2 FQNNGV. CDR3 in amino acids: CASSLGGVGGNQPQHF. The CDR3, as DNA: TGTGCCAGCAGCTTAGGAGGCGTCGGGGGCAATCAGCCCCAGCATTTT.

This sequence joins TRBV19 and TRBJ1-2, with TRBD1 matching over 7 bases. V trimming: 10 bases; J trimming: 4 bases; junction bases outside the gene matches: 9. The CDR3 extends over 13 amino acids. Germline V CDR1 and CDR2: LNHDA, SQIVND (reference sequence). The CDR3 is CATLMTGPYGYTF. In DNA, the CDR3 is TGTGCCACCTTAATGACAGGGCCCTATGGCTACACCTTC.

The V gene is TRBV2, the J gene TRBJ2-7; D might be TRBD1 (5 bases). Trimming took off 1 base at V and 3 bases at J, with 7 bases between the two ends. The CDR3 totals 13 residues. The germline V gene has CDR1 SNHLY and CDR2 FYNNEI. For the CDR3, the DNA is TGTGCCAGCAGTGAAGGGACATTCTACGAGCAGTACTTC. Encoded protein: CASSEGTFYEQYF.

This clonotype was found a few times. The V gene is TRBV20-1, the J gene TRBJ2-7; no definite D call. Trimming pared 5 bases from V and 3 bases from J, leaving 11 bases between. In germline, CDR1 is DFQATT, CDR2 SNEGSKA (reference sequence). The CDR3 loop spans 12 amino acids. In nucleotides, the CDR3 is TGCAGTGCTTCGCCCCTGGACTACGAGCAGTACTTC. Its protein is CSASPLDYEQYF.

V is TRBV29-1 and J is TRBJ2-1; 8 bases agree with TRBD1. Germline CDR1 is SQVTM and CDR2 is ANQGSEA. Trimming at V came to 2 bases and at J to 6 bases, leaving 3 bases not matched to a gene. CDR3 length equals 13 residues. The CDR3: CSVEQGALNEQFF. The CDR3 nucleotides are TGCAGCGTTGAACAGGGGGCTCTCAATGAGCAGTTCTTC.

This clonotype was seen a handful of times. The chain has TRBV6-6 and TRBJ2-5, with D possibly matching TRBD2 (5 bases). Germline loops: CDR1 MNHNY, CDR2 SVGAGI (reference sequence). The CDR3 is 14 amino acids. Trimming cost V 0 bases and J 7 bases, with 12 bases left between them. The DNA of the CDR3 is TGTGCCAGCAGTTACTCCCTTAGCGCAGGGACCCAGTACTTC. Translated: CASSYSLSAGTQYF.

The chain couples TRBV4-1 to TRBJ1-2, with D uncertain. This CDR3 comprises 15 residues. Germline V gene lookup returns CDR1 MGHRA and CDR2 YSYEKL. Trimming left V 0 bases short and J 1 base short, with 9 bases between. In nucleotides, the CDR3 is TGCGCCAGCAGCCAAGATCACAGCCTTAACTATGGCTACACCTTC. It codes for CASSQDHSLNYGYTF.